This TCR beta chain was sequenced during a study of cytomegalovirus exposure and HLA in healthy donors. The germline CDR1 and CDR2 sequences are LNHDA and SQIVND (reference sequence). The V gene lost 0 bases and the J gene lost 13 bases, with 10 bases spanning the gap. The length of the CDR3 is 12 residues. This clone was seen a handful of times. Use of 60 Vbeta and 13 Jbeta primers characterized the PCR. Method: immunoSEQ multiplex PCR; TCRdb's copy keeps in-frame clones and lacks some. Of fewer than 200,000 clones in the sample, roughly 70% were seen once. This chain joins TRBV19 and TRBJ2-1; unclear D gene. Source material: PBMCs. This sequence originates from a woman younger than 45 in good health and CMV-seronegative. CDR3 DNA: TGTGCCAGTAGTATAGATCAGAGGCAACAGTTCTTC. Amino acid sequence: CASSIDQRQQFF. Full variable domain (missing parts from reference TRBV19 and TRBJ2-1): DGGITQSPKYLFRKEGQNVTLSCEQNLNHDAMYWYRQDPGQGLRLIYYSQIVNDFQKGDIAEGYSVSREKKESFPLTVTSAQKNPTAFYLCASSIDQRQQFFGPGTRLTVL.